These 2 T cell receptor beta chains share one sample of origin, sequenced in a study of blood T cell repertoires in COVID-19. Generated by immunoSEQ multiplex PCR, the TCRdb table keeps only in-frame clones and is missing some. The data hold 71,000 or so clones, with roughly 83% observed a single time. The specimen sequenced was peripheral blood. The receptors originated from a man in his 70s with acute or convalescent COVID-19.

The chain recombines TRBV19 with TRBJ1-1; TRBD1 agrees at 7 bases. Germline-derived CDR1 and CDR2 are LNHDA and SQIVND (reference sequence). The V segment lost 3 bases and the J segment 3 bases; nucleotides outside the gene matches: 1. This CDR3 region has 13 residues. The CDR3 region is CASSIQGDTEAFF. The CDR3 DNA is TGTGCCAGTAGTATCCAGGGGGACACTGAAGCTTTCTTT.

The rearrangement links TRBV27 to TRBJ2-5, with 9 bases aligning to TRBD1. The trim removed 6 bases at V and 5 bases at J, leaving 10 bases unmatched. The length of the CDR3 is 15 residues. Germline values: CDR1 MNHEY, CDR2 SMNVEV (reference sequence). The CDR3 region is CASRDKQGARETQYF. The CDR3 bases are TGTGCCAGCAGAGATAAACAGGGGGCCAGGGAGACCCAGTACTTC.